This T cell receptor beta chain was sequenced in a study of T cell repertoires in cytomegalovirus infection. The germline V gene has CDR1 SGHTA and CDR2 FQGNSA. Trimming cost V 2 bases and J 10 bases, with 18 bases left between them. The CDR3 totals 16 residues. Comment on this clonotype: Its antigen is not identified.

MiXCR, run by TCRdb on the reads, gives a single entry per CDR3 protein. The table lists some 590,000 distinct CDR3 sequences, 40% of them singletons. This material consisted of cultured PBMCs, taken from culture after CMV antigen stimulation. This sequence originates from a human donor in good health (CMV status not recorded). Some clones in this sample may be carry-over from other donors' samples. The chain links TRBV7-2 to TRBJ2-6, with a tentative D call TRBD1 (5 bases). The CDR3 DNA reads TGTGCCAGCAGCTTATCCGGCAGGGCCAGCTGGAACGTCCTGACTTTC. It yields the protein CASSLSGRASWNVLTF.